This paragraph covers one TCR beta chain sequence. Its antigen is currently unknown. Reverse transcription of about 0.5 to 1 ug RNA was carried out with random hexamers. Amplification of the TCR beta CDR3 was carried out by immunoSEQ multiplex PCR, which spanned a total of 54 Vbeta and 13 Jbeta segments. MiXCR was run by TCRdb on the immunoSEQ multiplex PCR reads, yielding one entry per CDR3 protein. Seen here are 180,000 or so distinct CDR3 sequences, over 85% observed once, and the top ten hold around 0.14%. This sample is part of a study of CD8 T cells in Susac syndrome. Notes on the study in general: That the number of individuals in its TCR sequencing and HLA analysis was relatively small was acknowledged by the study.

The CDR3 covers 14 residues. CDR1 and CDR2 (germline): MNHNY, SVGAGI (reference sequence). After removal of 4 bases from V and 5 bases from J, the junction contained 7 bases not matched to a gene. The source material was CD4+ T cells from PBMCs. This clonotype originated in a human donor in good health. The chain links TRBV6-6 to TRBJ2-5; 7 nucleotides line up with TRBD2. The CDR3 nucleotides read TGTGCCAGCAGTTTCAGCGGGGATTGGGAGACCCAGTACTTC. Its translation is CASSFSGDWETQYF.